This entry lists 11 T cell receptor beta chains sequenced from one sample in a study of T-cell reconstitution after alpha-beta-depleted transplantation in children (dated by TCRdb to between 2015 and 2016). Libraries were prepared through PCR. The sequencer was an Illumina HiSeq 2500. TCR library preparation used molecular barcoding, with unique molecular identifiers applied to normalize quantification of the TCRbeta repertoire. TCRdb reprocessed the public reads (quality trimming at Q25 with fastp, clone calling with MiXCR) and kept in-frame beta chains. Rows with one shared CDR3 protein collapse into an entry with the most common genes and DNA. This sample comprises some 840,000 distinct CDR3 sequences, under 20% of them detected only once. Roughly 5% of the sample rests with the top ten. The sample's treatment or condition label, in plain terms: allogeneic hematopoietic cell transplantation with graft depleted of TCRalphabeta T cells and CD19 B cells.

The input for sequencing was PBMCs, mostly from graft donor cells, taken 360 days after TCRalphabeta/CD19-depleted stem cell transplant. These receptors came from a male patient aged 5 to 17 who had a stem cell transplant for acute lymphoblastic leukemia, so the T cells may come from the graft donor.

This clonotype was observed a few times. This sequence joins TRBV6-5 and TRBJ1-6, with a weak D call TRBD1 (6 bases). The CDR3 sequence is 17 residues long. V lost 2 bases to trimming and J lost 5 bases, with 16 bases between them. The germline gives CDR1 MNHEY, CDR2 SVGAGI. CDR3 nucleotides: TGTGCCAGCAGTTACCTACAGGGTAGGGGGAATAATTCACCCCTCCACTTT. Its protein product is CASSYLQGRGNNSPLHF.

The chain combines TRBV30 with TRBJ2-2, with 8 bases identical to TRBD1. Per the germline V gene, CDR1 is GTSNPN and CDR2 is SVGIG (reference sequence). The CDR3 loop spans 14 amino acids. V shed 3 bases, J shed 1 base, and the junction held 1 base outside the gene matches. CDR3 sequence reads: CAWRGTGNTGELFF. CDR3 bases: TGTGCCTGGAGAGGGACAGGGAACACCGGGGAGCTGTTTTTT.

This clonotype was seen many times. The rearrangement uses TRBV5-1 and TRBJ2-1; maybe TRBD1 (5 bases). The CDR3 contains 14 residues. With 1 base removed from V and 3 bases from J, the gap between germline ends came to 8 bases. The germline CDR1 and CDR2 sequences are SGHRS and YFSETQ. CDR3 coding DNA: TGCGCCAGCAGCTTGCAGGGCAACTACAATGAGCAGTTCTTC. This encodes CASSLQGNYNEQFF. Complete variable domain (other parts from reference TRBV5-1 and TRBJ2-1): KAGVTQTPRYLIKTRGQQVTLSCSPISGHRSVSWYQQTPGQGLQFLFEYFSETQRNKGNFPGRFSGRQFSNSRSEMNVSTLELGDSALYLCASSLQGNYNEQFFGPGTRLTVL.

This clonotype has just a few counts. The V and J genes are TRBV5-5 and TRBJ1-2; D remains unclear. The CDR3 totals 13 residues. V was shortened by 1 base and J by 4 bases, with 8 bases between the two germline ends. Germline-derived CDR1 and CDR2 are SGHKS and YYEKEE (reference sequence). CDR3 nucleotide sequence: TGTGCCAGCAGCTTGACACCAGGCTATGGCTACACCTTC. It is translated as CASSLTPGYGYTF.

J is TRBJ2-3 and V is TRBV3-1, with D perhaps TRBD2 (7 bases). With 0 bases removed from V and 4 bases from J, the gap between germline ends came to 14 bases. The CDR3 loop spans 16 amino acids. Germline V gene lookup returns CDR1 LGHDT and CDR2 YNNKEL (reference sequence). CDR3: CASSQDAGAGSDTQYF. The CDR3 DNA reads TGTGCCAGCAGCCAAGATGCGGGGGCAGGTTCAGATACGCAGTATTTT.

This clonotype was counted a few times. The chain recombines TRBV20-1 with TRBJ2-1, with 12 nucleotides matching TRBD2. Germline lookup yields CDR1 DFQATT and CDR2 SNEGSKA (reference sequence). This CDR3 is 13 amino acids long. Trimming at V came to 4 bases and at J to 15 bases, leaving 10 bases not matched to a gene. The chain's CDR3 is CSAIGLAGLNPFF. The DNA of the CDR3 is TGCAGTGCTATTGGACTAGCGGGACTAAATCCGTTCTTC.

The chain has TRBV7-9 and TRBJ2-1; D remains unclear. The V end was cut by 4 bases, the J end by 9 bases, with 10 bases between. CDR3 size: 12 residues. Germline loops: CDR1 SEHNR, CDR2 FQNEAQ (reference sequence). In DNA, the CDR3 is TGTGCCAGCAGCTCCCCAGTTGGTGAGCAGTTCTTC. This gives the protein CASSSPVGEQFF.

The chain has TRBV20-1 and TRBJ2-7; 8 bases fit TRBD1. The V gene's germline CDR1 is DFQATT and CDR2 SNEGSKA (reference sequence). The length of the CDR3 is 14 residues. V lost 2 bases, J lost 6 bases, and 9 bases stayed unmatched. The CDR3 sequence is CSARPRTGSGEQYF. In nucleotides, the CDR3 is TGCAGTGCTAGACCACGGACAGGGTCAGGCGAGCAGTACTTC.

The chain links TRBV11-2 to TRBJ2-1; D not certain. Trimming took off 3 bases at V and 2 bases at J, with 11 bases between the two ends. The CDR3 has 15 residues. Germline assignment: CDR1 SGHAT and CDR2 FQNNGV. CDR3 sequence: CASSLEGRAYNEQFF. The CDR3 coding sequence is TGTGCCAGCAGCTTGGAAGGAAGGGCCTACAATGAGCAGTTCTTC. The full variable domain, rest sourced from reference TRBV11-2 and TRBJ2-1, is EAGVAQSPRYKIIEKRQSVAFWCNPISGHATLYWYQQILGQGPKLLIQFQNNGVVDDSQLPKDRFSAERLKGVDSTLKIQPAKLEDSAVYLCASSLEGRAYNEQFFGPGTRLTVL.

This clonotype was counted a few times. The chain links TRBV20-1 to TRBJ2-1; 7 bases line up with TRBD1. With V trimmed by 6 bases and J by 7 bases, 6 bases remained unmatched. The CDR3 is made up of 12 amino acids. In germline, CDR1 is DFQATT, CDR2 SNEGSKA (reference sequence). CDR3 DNA sequence: TGCAGTGCCGACAGGGTGGATAATGAGCAGTTCTTC. Protein sequence: CSADRVDNEQFF.

This clonotype was recorded a few times. The chain recombines TRBV12-3 or TRBV12-4 with TRBJ1-2, with a tentative D call TRBD1 (5 bases). The CDR3 runs to 13 residues. V was trimmed by 8 bases and J by 10 bases, leaving 20 bases between them. CDR3 nucleotide sequence: TGTGCCAGCCGAGGGGTTATCGCGAGTCACTACACCTTC. As protein: CASRGVIASHYTF.